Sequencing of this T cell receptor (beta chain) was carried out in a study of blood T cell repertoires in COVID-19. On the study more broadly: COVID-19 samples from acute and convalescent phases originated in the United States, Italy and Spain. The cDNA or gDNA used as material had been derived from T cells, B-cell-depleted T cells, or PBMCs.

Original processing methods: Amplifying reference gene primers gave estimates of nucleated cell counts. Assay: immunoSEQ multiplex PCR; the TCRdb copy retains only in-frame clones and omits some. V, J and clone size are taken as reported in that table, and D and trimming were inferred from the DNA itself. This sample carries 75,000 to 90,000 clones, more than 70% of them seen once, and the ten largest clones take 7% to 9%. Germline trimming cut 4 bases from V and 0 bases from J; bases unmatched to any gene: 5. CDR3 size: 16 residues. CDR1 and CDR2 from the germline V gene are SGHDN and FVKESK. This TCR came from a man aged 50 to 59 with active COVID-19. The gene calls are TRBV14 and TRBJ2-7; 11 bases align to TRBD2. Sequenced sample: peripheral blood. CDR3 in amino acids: CASSLGGLAASYEQYF. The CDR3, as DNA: TGTGCCAGCAGCCTGGGGGGACTAGCGGCCTCCTACGAGCAGTACTTC.